This T cell receptor beta chain was documented in a study of shared clonotypes between healthy human individuals. TCRdb's copy holds only in-frame clones and misses some; the assay was immunoSEQ multiplex PCR. The repertoire holds about 490,000 clones, with 70% to 85% as singletons. Samples left unsorted employed tens of millions of PBMCs for genomic DNA. The TCR was taken from a middle-aged woman in good health. Some clones in this sample may be carry-over from other donors' samples. The sample consisted of PBMCs.

As DNA, the CDR3 is TGTGCCAGCAGCTTTAACACGGGACAGGATGGCTACACCTTC. This gives the protein CASSFNTGQDGYTF. The rearrangement uses TRBV5-4 and TRBJ1-2; 8 bases are a match to TRBD1. Germline lookup yields CDR1 SGHNT and CDR2 YYREEE (reference sequence). The CDR3 length is 14 residues. J was trimmed by 6 bases and V by 2 bases; bases with no gene match: 6.